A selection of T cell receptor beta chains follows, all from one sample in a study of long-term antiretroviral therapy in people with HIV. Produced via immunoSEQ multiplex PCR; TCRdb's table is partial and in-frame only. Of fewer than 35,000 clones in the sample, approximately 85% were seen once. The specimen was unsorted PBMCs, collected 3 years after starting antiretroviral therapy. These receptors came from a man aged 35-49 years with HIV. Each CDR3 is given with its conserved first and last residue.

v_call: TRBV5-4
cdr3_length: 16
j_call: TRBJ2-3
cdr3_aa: CASSLKDRGFTDTQYF

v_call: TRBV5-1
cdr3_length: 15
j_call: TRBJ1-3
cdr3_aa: CASSWDARRVNTIYF

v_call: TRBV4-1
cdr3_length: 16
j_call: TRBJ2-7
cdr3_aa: CASSQARGAPSYEQYF

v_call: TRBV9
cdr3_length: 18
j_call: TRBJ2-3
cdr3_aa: CASSVGLSSGRRADTQYF

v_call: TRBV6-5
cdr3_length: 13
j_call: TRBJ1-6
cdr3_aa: CASSYLLNSPLHF

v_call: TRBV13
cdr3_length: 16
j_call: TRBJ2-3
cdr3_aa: CASSLGAGGPLDTQYF

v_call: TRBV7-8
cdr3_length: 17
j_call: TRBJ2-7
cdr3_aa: CASSHPRETSGNYEQYF

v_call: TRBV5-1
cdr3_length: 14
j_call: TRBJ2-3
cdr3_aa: CASSLGTVTDTQYF

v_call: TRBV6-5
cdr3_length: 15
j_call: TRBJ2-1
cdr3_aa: CASRATSGRYNEQFF

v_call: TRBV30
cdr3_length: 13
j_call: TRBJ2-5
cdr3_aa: CAWSQPAGETQYF

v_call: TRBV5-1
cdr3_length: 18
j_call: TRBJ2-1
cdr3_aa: CASSLVSFGTLSYNEQFF

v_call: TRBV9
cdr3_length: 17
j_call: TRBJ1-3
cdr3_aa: CASSEGLQGRSGNTIYF

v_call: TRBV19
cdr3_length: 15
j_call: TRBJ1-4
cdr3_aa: CASSIDLGRSEKLFF

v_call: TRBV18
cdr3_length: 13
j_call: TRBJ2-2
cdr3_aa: CASSPGQGGELFF

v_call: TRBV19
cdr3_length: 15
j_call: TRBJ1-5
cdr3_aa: CASSPWDAVHQPQHF

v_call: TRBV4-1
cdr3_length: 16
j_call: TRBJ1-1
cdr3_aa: CASSLNPGQGNTEAFF

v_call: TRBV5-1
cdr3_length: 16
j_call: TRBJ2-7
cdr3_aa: CASSLARTGDSYEQYF

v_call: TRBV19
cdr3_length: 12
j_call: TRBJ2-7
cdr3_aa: CASSGGTYEQYF

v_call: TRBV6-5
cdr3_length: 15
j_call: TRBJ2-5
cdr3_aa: CASKIGDTLQETQYF

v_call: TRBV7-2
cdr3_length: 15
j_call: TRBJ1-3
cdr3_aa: CASSLFSGSGNTIYF

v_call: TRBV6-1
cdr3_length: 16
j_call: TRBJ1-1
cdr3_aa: CASSEGTGGSNTEAFF

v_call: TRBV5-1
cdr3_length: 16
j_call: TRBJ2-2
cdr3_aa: CASSLEGELNTGELFF

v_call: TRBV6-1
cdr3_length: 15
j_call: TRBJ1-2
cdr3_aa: CASSEAVGGHYGYTF

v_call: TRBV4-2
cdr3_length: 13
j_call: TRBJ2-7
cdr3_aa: CASSQLDRDGQYF

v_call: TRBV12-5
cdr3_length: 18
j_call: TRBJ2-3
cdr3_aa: CASGLVLGRDGRPIWQYF

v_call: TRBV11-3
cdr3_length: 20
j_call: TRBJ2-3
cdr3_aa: CASSLDPPLTSGASTDTQYF

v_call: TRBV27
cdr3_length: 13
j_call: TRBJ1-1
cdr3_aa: CASRTGWATEAFF

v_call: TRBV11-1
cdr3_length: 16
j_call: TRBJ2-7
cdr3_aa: CASSDSSGRGAYEQYF

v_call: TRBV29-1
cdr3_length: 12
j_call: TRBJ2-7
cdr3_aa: CSGRDGGYEQYF

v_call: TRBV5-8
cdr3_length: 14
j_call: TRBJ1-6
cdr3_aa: CASNRGSYNSPLHF

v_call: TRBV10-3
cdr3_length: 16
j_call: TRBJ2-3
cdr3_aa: CAISALGGEVADTQYF

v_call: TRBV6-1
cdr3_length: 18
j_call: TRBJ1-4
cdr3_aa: CASSEIVDRAVINEKLFF

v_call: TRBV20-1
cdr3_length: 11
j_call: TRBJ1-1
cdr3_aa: CSAIQSTEAFF

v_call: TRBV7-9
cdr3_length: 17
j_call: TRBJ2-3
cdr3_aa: CASSLKLRTSGTDTQYF

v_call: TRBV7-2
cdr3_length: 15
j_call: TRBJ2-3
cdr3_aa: CASSTGPSTTDTQYF

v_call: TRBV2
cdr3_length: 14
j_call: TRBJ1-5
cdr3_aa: CASSGDRSNQPQHF

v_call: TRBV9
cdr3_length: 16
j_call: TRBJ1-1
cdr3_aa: CASSVEEGGFRGSAFF

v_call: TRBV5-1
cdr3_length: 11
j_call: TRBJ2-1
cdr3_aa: CASSWNNEQFF

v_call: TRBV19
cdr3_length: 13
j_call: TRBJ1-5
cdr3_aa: CASSLSGNQPQHF

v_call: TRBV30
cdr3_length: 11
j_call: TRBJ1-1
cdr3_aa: CAWGSNTEAFF

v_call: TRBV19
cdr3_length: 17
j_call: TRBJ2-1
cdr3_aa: CASSIMTSGRSYNEQFF

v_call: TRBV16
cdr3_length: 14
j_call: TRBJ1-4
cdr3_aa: CASSQSGRSQKLFF

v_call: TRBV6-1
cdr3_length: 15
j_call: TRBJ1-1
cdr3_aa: CASRGQGEGNTEAFF

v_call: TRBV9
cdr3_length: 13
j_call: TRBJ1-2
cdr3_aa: CASSVSPTRGYTF